The 2 T cell receptor beta chains below all came from one sample that was sequenced in a study of blood T cells in healthy people across ages. A second PCR of roughly 6 to 12 cycles used a sample-barcoded 5' primer and a J-beta primer mix. TCRdb reprocessed the 5' RACE reads with MiXCR, giving one entry per CDR3 protein. The sample yields about 1.8 million distinct CDR3 sequences, 49% seen once. Source material: blood. Receptor source: a middle-aged woman in good health.

The chain recombines TRBV29-1 with TRBJ2-3; 9 positions agree with TRBD1. V shed 7 bases, J shed 14 bases, and the junction held 13 bases outside the gene matches. CDR1 and CDR2 from the germline V gene are SQVTM and ANQGSEA. This CDR3 is 12 amino acids long. The CDR3 here is CSGTGGGGYAYF. The CDR3 bases are TGCAGCGGCACAGGGGGCGGCGGATACGCGTATTTT.

In regard to this clonotype: At one of its ends the junction is not consistent with the germline gene, which may arise from a read error. The gene calls are TRBV20-1 and TRBJ2-1; 10 bases match TRBD2. The V gene's germline CDR1 is DFQATT and CDR2 SNEGSKA (reference sequence). The CDR3 has 13 amino acids. CDR3: CSPSGGPYNEQFF. In nucleotides, the CDR3 is TGCAGTCCTAGCGGGGGCCCGTACAATGAGCAGTTCTTC.